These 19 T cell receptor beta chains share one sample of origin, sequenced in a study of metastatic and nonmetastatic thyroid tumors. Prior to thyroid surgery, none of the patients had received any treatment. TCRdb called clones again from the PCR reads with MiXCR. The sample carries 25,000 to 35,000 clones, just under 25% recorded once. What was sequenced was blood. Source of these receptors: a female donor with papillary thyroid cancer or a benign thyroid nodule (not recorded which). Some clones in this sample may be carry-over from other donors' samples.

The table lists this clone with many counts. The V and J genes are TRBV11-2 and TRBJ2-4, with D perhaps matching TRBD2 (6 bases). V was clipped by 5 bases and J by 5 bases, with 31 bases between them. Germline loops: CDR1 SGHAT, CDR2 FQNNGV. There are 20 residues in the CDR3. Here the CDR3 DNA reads TGTGCCAGCAGCCCCCGCGGAATTTCGGGGAGGCCTATTCTCCAAAACATTCAGTACTTC. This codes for CASSPRGISGRPILQNIQYF.

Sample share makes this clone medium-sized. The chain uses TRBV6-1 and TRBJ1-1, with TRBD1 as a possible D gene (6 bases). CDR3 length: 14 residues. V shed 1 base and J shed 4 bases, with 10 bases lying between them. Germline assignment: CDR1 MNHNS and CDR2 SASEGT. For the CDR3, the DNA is TGTGCCAGCAGTGAAGTTCCGGGGGCCACTGAAGCTTTCTTT. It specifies CASSEVPGATEAFF.

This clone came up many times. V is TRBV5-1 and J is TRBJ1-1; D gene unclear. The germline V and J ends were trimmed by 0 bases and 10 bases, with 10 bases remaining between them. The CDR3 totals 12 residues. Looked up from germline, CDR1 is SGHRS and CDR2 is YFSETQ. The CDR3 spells CASSLGGDRAFF. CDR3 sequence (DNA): TGCGCCAGCAGCTTGGGAGGAGATCGAGCTTTCTTT.

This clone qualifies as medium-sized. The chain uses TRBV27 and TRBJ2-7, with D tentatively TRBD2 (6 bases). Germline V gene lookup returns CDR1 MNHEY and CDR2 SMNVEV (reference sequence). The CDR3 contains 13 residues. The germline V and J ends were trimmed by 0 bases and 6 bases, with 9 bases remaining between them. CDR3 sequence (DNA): TGTGCCAGCAGTTTATCGTCCGGGGGCGAGCAGTACTTC. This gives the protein CASSLSSGGEQYF.

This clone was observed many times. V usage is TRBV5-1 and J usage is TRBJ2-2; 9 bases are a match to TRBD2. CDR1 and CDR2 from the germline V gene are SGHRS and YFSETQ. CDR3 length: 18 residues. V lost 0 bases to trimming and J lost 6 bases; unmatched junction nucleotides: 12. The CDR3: CASSLVAGVEGVSGELFF. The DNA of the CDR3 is TGCGCCAGCAGCTTGGTAGCGGGAGTGGAGGGTGTGTCCGGGGAGCTGTTTTTT.

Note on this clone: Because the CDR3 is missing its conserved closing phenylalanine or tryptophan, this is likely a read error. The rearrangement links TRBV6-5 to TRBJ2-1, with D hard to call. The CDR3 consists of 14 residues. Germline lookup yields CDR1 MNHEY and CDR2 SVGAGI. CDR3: CPSSYVGSYNEQFC. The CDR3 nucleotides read TGTCCCAGCAGTTACGTAGGCAGTTACAATGAGCAGTTCTGC.

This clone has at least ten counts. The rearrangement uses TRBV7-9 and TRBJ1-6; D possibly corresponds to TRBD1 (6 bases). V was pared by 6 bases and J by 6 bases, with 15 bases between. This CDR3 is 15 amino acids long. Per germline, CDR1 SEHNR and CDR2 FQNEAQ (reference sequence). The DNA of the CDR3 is TGTGCCAGCAGTCAAGGGGGTTTAGGTAATTCACCCCTCCACTTT. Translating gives CASSQGGLGNSPLHF.

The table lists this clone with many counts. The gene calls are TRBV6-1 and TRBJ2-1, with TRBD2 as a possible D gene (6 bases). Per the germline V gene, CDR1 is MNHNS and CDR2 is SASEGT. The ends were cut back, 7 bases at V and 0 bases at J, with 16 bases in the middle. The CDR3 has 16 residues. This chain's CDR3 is CASISWSGSSYNEQFF. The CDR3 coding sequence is TGTGCCAGCATATCCTGGTCCGGGAGCTCCTACAATGAGCAGTTCTTC.

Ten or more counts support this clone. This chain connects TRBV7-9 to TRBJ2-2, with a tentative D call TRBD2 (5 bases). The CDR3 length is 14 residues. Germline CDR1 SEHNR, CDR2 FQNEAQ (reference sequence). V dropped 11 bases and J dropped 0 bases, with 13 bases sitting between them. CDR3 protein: CAGRVLANTGELFF. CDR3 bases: TGTGCCGGGCGGGTATTAGCGAACACCGGGGAGCTGTTTTTT. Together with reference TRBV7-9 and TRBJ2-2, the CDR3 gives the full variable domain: DTGVSQNPRHKITKRGQNVTFRCDPISEHNRLYWYRQTLGQGPEFLTYFQNEAQLEKSRLLSDRFSAERPKGSFSTLEIQRTEQGDSAMYLCAGRVLANTGELFFGEGSRLTVL.

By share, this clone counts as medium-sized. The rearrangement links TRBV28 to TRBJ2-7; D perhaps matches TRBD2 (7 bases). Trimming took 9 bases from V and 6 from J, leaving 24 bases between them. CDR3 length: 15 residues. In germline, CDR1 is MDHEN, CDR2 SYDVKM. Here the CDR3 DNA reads TGTGCCAGTAAGAACTTCGGGGGGCGCCAAGGCGAGCAGTACTTC. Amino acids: CASKNFGGRQGEQYF. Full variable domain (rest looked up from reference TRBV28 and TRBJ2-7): DVKVTQSSRYLVKRTGEKVFLECVQDMDHENMFWYRQDPGLGLRLIYFSYDVKMKEKGDIPEGYSVSREKKERFSLILESASTNQTSMYLCASKNFGGRQGEQYFGPGTRLTVT.

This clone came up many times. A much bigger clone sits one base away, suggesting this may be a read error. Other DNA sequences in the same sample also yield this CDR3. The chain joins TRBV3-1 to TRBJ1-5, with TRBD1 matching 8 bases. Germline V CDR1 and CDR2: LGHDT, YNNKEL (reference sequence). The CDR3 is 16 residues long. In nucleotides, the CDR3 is TGTGCCAGCAGCCTATTCAGGGGGCTTGGCAATCAGCCCCAGCACTTT. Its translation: CASSLFRGLGNQPQHF.

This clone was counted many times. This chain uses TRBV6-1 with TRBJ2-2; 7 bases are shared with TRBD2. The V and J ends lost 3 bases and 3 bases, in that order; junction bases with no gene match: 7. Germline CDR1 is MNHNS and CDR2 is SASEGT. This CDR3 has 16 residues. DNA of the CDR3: TGTGCCAGCAGTGAGGGCGGGAGAGTCGACACCGGGGAGCTGTTTTTT. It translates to CASSEGGRVDTGELFF.

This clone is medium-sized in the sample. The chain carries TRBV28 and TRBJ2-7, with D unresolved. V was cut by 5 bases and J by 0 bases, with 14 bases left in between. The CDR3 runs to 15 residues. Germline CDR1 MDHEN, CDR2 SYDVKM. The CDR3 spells CASSPPTGLSYEQYF. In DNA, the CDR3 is TGTGCCAGCAGTCCTCCTACGGGCCTCTCCTACGAGCAGTACTTC.

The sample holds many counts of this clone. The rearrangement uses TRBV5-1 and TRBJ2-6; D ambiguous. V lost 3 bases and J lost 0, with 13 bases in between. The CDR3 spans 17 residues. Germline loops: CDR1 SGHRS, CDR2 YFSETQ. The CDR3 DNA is TGCGCCAGCAGCTCTAGTGGGTGGCCCTCTGGGGCCAACGTCCTGACTTTC. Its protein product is CASSSSGWPSGANVLTF.

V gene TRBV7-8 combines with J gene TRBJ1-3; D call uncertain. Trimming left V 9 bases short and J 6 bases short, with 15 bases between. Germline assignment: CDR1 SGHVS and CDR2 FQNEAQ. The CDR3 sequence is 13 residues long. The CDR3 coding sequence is TGTGCCAGAAGCGGAACGCACCAAAACACCATATATTTT. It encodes CARSGTHQNTIYF.

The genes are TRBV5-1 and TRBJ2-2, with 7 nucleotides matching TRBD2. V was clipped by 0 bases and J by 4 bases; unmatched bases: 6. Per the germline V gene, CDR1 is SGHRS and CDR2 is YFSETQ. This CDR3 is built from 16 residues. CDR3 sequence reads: CASSLELAGLTGELFF. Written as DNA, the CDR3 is TGCGCCAGCAGCTTGGAGTTAGCGGGTCTCACCGGGGAGCTGTTTTTT.

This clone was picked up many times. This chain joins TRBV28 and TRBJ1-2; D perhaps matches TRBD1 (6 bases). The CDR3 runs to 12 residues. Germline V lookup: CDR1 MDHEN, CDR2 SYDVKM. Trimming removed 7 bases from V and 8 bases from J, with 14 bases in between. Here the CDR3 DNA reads TGTGCCAGCACTATCGCAGGGGTCGGCTACACCTTC. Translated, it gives CASTIAGVGYTF.

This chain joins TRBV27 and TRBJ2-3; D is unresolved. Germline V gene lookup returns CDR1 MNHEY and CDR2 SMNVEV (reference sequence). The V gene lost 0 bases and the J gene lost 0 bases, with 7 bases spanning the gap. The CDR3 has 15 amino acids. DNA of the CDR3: TGTGCCAGCAGTTTATCGAGCCTAAGCACAGATACGCAGTATTTT. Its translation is CASSLSSLSTDTQYF.

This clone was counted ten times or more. The CDR3, as DNA: TGTGCCAGCAGTTTAGTACAGAGTGGAAACACCATATATTTT. Protein: CASSLVQSGNTIYF. J is TRBJ1-3 and V is TRBV12-3 or TRBV12-4; no reliable D call. Trimming removed 1 base at V and 3 bases at J, with 7 bases between. This CDR3 spans 14 amino acids.